This T cell receptor (beta chain) was recovered during a study of T cells after yellow fever vaccination. Study as a whole: Low-cell-number fractions underwent preparation using SMART-Seq v4 Ultra Low Input. Study-wide findings and caveats: There was a small share of clonotypes that showed up in both the CD4 and CD8 compartments. Though it reached lower strength, the secondary response hit its peak faster, day 5 versus 15.

From the 5' RACE reads, TCRdb called clonotypes with MiXCR, one entry per CDR3 protein. The data hold over 130,000 distinct CDR3 sequences, with over 7% observed a single time. This clonotype was counted at least ten times. Its antigen remains unknown. Trimming took 1 base from V and 7 from J, leaving 15 bases between them. The CDR3 is 15 amino acids. Germline values: CDR1 KGHSH, CDR2 LQKENI. The receptor's source is a man aged 25 to 40 who received the YFV17D yellow fever vaccine. The V call is TRBV18, the J call TRBJ2-3; no clear D gene. Specimen: CD4+ T cells sorted from PBMCs, collected 5 days after the yellow fever booster vaccination. CDR3 in amino acids: CASSPRGGNQNTQYF. The CDR3 bases are TGTGCCAGCTCACCACGCGGCGGAAACCAAAATACGCAGTATTTT.